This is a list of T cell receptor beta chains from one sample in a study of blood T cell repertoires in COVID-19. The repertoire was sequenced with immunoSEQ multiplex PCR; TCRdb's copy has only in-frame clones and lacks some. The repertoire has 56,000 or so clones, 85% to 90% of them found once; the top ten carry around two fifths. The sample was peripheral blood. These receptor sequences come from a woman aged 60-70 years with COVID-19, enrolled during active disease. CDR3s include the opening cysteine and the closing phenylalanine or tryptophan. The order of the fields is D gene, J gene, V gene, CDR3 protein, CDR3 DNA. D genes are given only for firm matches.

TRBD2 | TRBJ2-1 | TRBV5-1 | CASSLMSSGGNEQFF | TGCGCCAGCAGCTTAATGTCTAGCGGCGGGAATGAGCAGTTCTTC
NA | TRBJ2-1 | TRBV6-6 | CASSYSVQSYNEQFF | TGTGCCAGCAGTTACTCAGTACAGTCCTACAATGAGCAGTTCTTC
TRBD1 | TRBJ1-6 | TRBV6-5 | CASSYSGQGGSPLHF | TGTGCCAGCAGTTACTCGGGACAGGGAGGTTCACCCCTCCACTTT
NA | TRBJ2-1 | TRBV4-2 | CASSHSGGSYNEQFF | TGTGCCAGCAGCCATAGCGGAGGCTCCTACAATGAGCAGTTCTTC
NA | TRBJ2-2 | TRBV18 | CASSPLPHKNTGELFF | TGTGCCAGCTCACCTCTCCCCCACAAGAACACCGGGGAGCTGTTTTTT
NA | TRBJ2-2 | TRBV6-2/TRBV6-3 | CASSPKNTGELFF | TGTGCCAGCAGCCCCAAGAACACCGGGGAGCTGTTTTTT
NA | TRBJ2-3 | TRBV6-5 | CASSLSSTDTQYF | TGTGCCAGCAGTTTATCTAGCACAGATACGCAGTATTTT
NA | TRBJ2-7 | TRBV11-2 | CASSFLDQGGTYEQYF | TGTGCCAGCAGCTTTTTGGATCAGGGTGGAACTTACGAGCAGTACTTC
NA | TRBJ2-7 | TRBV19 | CASRGTLTTGEQYF | TGTGCCAGTAGGGGTACCCTAACTACTGGCGAGCAGTACTTC
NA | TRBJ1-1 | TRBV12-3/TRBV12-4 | CASSFGQTAFF | TGTGCCAGCAGTTTTGGACAGACAGCTTTCTTT
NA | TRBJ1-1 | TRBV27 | CASSLRGLNTEAFF | TGTGCCAGCAGTCTCAGGGGATTGAACACTGAAGCTTTCTTT